Within the sample, the clone carrying this T cell receptor beta chain is medium-sized. Amplification of TCR beta used genomic DNA extracted from peripheral blood. These data belong to a study of T cell repertoires in aging, cancer and after chemotherapy. TRB rearrangements spanning V, D and J were amplified using mixed TRB-A/B primers. TCRdb re-derived calls from the multiplex PCR reads in MiXCR, one entry per CDR3 protein. The sample includes about 8,600 distinct CDR3 sequences, approximately 25% seen only once; the top ten take about 3%. Sequenced sample: blood. The receptor was derived from a human donor with a blood cancer.

The CDR3 loop is CASSLFAETGAAEQFF. CDR3 sequence (DNA): TGTGCCAGCAGTTTATTTGCTGAAACAGGGGCGGCTGAGCAGTTCTTC. The chain has TRBV27 and TRBJ2-1; 7 bases match TRBD1. CDR1 is MNHEY and CDR2 is SMNVEV in the germline V gene (reference sequence). The CDR3 totals 16 residues. J lost 9 bases, V lost 1 base, and 12 bases had no gene match.